The entry below describes one T cell receptor beta chain. Its antigen is still unknown. An end of the junction differs from the germline gene, which may be a read error. To demonstrate the VDJtools post-analysis software, the study profiled TCR beta repertoires from the peripheral blood of around 13 young patients with multiple sclerosis. Multiple sclerosis patients were children and adolescents aged roughly 6 to 17 years. The data belong to a study of post-analysis software for immune sequencing data (dated by TCRdb to the mid-2010s). A note on the overall study: Recorded disease courses included relapsing-remitting, secondary progressive and progressive-relapsing multiple sclerosis, with some patients lacking subtype annotation. The multiple sclerosis patient repertoires were compared with about a dozen previously published healthy control repertoires from donors aged roughly 6 to 25 years. A subset of samples was prepared in parallel using single-end sample barcoding, then pooled and co-amplified after Illumina adapter ligation.

Library method: PCR. The sequencer was an Illumina HiSeq 2500. To reduce PCR and sequencing biases, unique molecular identifiers were built into the TCR beta cDNA libraries. Some 500,000 cDNA molecules were obtained per 1 to 10 million input T cells, so each molecule approximated one T cell. The patient libraries were prepared and sequenced with the same protocol used for the earlier healthy control dataset. Samples belonging to the same batch were prepared together, multiplexed and sequenced on a shared HiSeq lane. For the original study's pipeline: Raw barcoded reads were processed with MIGEC, and single-read molecular identifier groups were discarded before consensus assembly and CDR3 extraction. Clonotype tables were post-analysed with VDJtools, and diversity was normalized by down-sampling all datasets to the smallest sample size. In repertoire overlap clustering, CDR3 amino acid sequences, but not nucleotide sequences, were matched to correct batch-related cross-sample contamination. TCRdb trimmed public reads at Q25 via fastp, called clones via MiXCR and kept in-frame beta chains. Every CDR3 protein is listed once, alongside the most common genes and DNA of its rows. TCRdb, not the authors, supplied the V and J calls. The sample yields 600,000 to 750,000 distinct CDR3 sequences; 55% to 60% were counted once. 11% of the sample is taken by the ten largest.

What the authors observed across the whole study: Roughly 5 TRBV segments, including TRBV5-6, TRBV5-1 and TRBV20-1, were significantly more frequent in patients than controls. The control group was slightly older than the multiple sclerosis patient group. Compared with controls, multiple sclerosis patients had significantly lower normalized Chao1 diversity, a finding suggesting substantial peripheral T-cell clonal expansion. Direct clustering with F measure revealed strong co-clustering of samples prepared in the same batch, which led to a batch-effect correction.

The germline V gene yields MDHEN for CDR1 and SYDVKM for CDR2. Including cysteine and phenylalanine, the CDR3 has 15 amino acids. CDR3 DNA is the only sequence kept; it has 45 bases, read in frame from the first base. The material sequenced was blood. The receptor chain draws on TRBV28 and TRBJ1-1; 8 bases in the junction line up with TRBD1. The clonotype was recovered from a girl aged 2-10 years with multiple sclerosis. In nucleotides, the sequence is TGCGCCAACAAACCGAACGGACAGGGGAACACTGAAGCTTTCTTT. Its translation is CANKPNGQGNTEAFF.